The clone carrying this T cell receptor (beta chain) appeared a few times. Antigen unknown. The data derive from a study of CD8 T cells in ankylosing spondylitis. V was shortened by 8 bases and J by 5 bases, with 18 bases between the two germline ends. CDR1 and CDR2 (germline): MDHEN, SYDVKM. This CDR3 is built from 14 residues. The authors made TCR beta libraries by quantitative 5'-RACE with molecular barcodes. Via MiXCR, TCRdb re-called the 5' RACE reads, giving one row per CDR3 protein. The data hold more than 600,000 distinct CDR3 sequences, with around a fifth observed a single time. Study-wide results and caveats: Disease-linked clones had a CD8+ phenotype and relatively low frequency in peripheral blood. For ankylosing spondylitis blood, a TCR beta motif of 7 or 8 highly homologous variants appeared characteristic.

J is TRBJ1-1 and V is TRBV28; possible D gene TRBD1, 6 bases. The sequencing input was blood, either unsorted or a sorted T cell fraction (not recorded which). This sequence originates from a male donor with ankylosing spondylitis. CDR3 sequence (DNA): TGTGCCAGCCTAAGGGGGGGGACGAGGACTGAAGCTTTCTTT. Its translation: CASLRGGTRTEAFF.